This entry describes one T cell receptor beta chain. This receptor's antigen is unknown. No base qualities exist here, and no much larger clone lies one base off it. The TCR beta CDR3 regions were amplified from the RNA transcripts. For the first round of RT-PCR on the TCR CDR3, the HTBI primer set was used together with the Qiagen OneStep RT-PCR kit. Libraries were constructed in a second round of multiplex PCR, after which size selection and purification were performed. Sequencing of the libraries was done on an Illumina HiSeq2000 using paired-end 100 bp reads. The authors' pipeline ran thus. Raw data were processed with SOAPnuke, discarding reads with adapters, uncalled bases, mean Phred below 15, or no exact constant-primer or identifier match. COPE v1.2.5 was used to merge high-quality paired reads, and clonotypes were defined as unique nucleotide sequences. MiTCR v1.1 was used to align clonotypes to the IMGT TRBV, TRBD and TRBJ reference segments. The analysis included only V-J combinations with a frequency above 0.0001, which together covered around 99% of the repertoires. The TCS score was defined as F50 (clonal expansion) divided by E x V (chaos), with BLOSUM62-based TCRdist calculated between CDR3 peptides within each V-J. Welch's t-statistics and random forest reduced approximately 520 V-J features to about 13, which were used in a naive Bayes classifier (R e1071). TCRdb reran the public reads through fastp at Q25 and MiXCR, keeping productive beta chains. Each entry merges the rows of one CDR3 protein and shows their most common DNA and genes. TCRdb assigned the V and J calls; the authors' analysis was not used. For this sample the table gives 300,000 to 450,000 distinct CDR3 sequences, of which less than 20% were detected only once. The ten top clones hold roughly a quarter of the sample.

These data belong to a study of T cells in Graves' hyperthyroidism and ophthalmopathy (dated by TCRdb to the late 2010s). Study-level background: Peripheral blood was collected at initial diagnosis, before any treatment. A discovery cohort of around 100 patients, about 43 with Graves' ophthalmopathy and roughly 59 with stable Graves' hyperthyroidism, was used to find distinguishing TCR V-J signatures. Prospective prediction of ophthalmopathy was tested in an independent validation cohort consisting of 18 hyperthyroidism patients and about 17 patients who later progressed to ophthalmopathy. The 100 or so discovery patients were randomly split 7:3 into training and test sets. In addition, the study compared T-cell repertoires in thyroid tissue and in blood from roughly six Graves' hyperthyroidism patients. After sampling, hyperthyroidism patients received methimazole starting at 30 mg daily, and ophthalmopathy patients received high-dose intravenous methylprednisolone. The paper describes TCR Vbeta CDR3 sequencing of fewer than 150 peripheral blood samples, made up of 43 ophthalmopathy patients, around 73 hyperthyroidism patients and 17 progressor patients. Overall results and qualifications from the work: In validation, progression to ophthalmopathy was predicted by the model with 55% to 71% sensitivity and around 75% specificity, a median of roughly 6.4 months before onset. Most expanded thyroid clonotypes (frequency above 0.001) were also detected in blood, suggesting blood repertoires may reflect thyroid immune responses. A model built on a 13 V-J signature distinguished ophthalmopathy from stable hyperthyroidism, reaching 87.88% sensitivity and 81% to 83% specificity in cross-validation and 80%/75% in testing. Sample size was not statistically predetermined, and blinding of investigators to group allocation was not performed.

The junction carries 11 bases between V and J, which are trimmed by 1 base and 7 bases respectively. The CDR3 runs 15 residues from the cysteine to the phenylalanine. Of the read, only the CDR3 DNA is kept; its 45 bases are in frame from base 1. Sequences LGHNA (CDR1) and YNFKEQ (CDR2) are obtained from the germline V gene. Hyperthyroidism patients were aged 18 to 65 years and newly diagnosed, with disease duration of less than 2 months. Any patient with an uncontrolled infection, another autoimmune disease, pregnancy or lactation was excluded. Diagnoses were established on the basis of clinical symptoms, serum thyroxine and TRAb, thyroid ultrasound, and orbital computed tomography. For progressor patients, blood was drawn at the first diagnosis of hyperthyroidism, before any ophthalmopathy symptoms had appeared. PBMCs were isolated from about 9 ml of fresh peripheral blood by Ficoll-Paque density gradient centrifugation. Progressor patients were first diagnosed with Graves' hyperthyroidism and then developed ophthalmopathy during follow-up. Trizol reagent was used to extract total RNA, and RNA quality was then checked on an Agilent 2100 Bioanalyzer.

Sequenced: blood. This TCR derives from a woman between 18 and 30 years old with Graves' hyperthyroidism that later progressed to Graves' ophthalmopathy. Recombination joined TRBV4-2 with TRBJ1-6, and TRBD1 may be the D gene, going by 5 matching bases. The CDR3 is CASSQAGNVNSPLHF. The DNA reads as follows: TGTGCCAGCAGCCAAGCAGGGAACGTGAATTCACCCCTCCACTTT.